This TCR beta chain appears in the sequencing data of a study of shared clonotypes between healthy human individuals. Whole-study results and caveats: Among non-shared clonotypes, generation probabilities were lower than among those shared by all four donors. Though the depth was large, rarefaction showed that sorted-subset sequencing was incomplete. Clonotypes that were shared across a handful of donors made up roughly 5% of naive CD4 clonotypes.

A remark on this clone: Its antigen is not known.

Each subset's genomic DNA was split evenly across several immunoSEQ plates. Profiled with immunoSEQ multiplex PCR; TCRdb holds only in-frame clones, not every one. The table lists some 2,500,000 clones, around 90% of them singletons. The CDR3 length is 16 residues. With V trimmed by 2 bases and J by 8 bases, 9 bases remained unmatched. Germline CDR1 LGHNA, CDR2 YSLEER. The sequenced material came from naive CD4+ T cells from PBMCs. Regarding subset: CD45RA+ positively selected. The sequence was obtained from a man between 18 and 29 years old in good health. Some clones in this sample may be carry-over from other donors' samples. The chain employs TRBV4-3 and TRBJ2-5; 12 bases align to TRBD2. The CDR3 loop reads CASSQTRTSGVRTQYF. The CDR3 nucleotides read TGCGCCAGCAGCCAAACCCGGACTAGCGGGGTTCGAACCCAGTACTTC.